The clone carrying this T cell receptor beta chain came up many times. Its cognate antigen is unknown. These data come from a study of T cells in Graves' hyperthyroidism and ophthalmopathy. Notes on the study in general: Blood also showed most of the thyroid clonotypes that were expanded above 0.001.

Germline V CDR1 and CDR2: DFQATT, SNEGSKA (reference sequence). V was shortened by 6 bases and J by 2 bases, with 23 bases between the two germline ends. The CDR3 consists of 17 residues. Patients showing uncontrolled infection, other autoimmune disease, pregnancy or lactation were ineligible. TCR beta CDR3 region amplification was performed from RNA transcripts. The HTBI primer set drove a first-round RT-PCR of the TCR CDR3. TCRdb called the multiplex PCR reads again in MiXCR, with one record for every CDR3 protein. Among approximately 590,000 distinct CDR3 sequences listed, 15% to 18% were seen once.

The sequencing sample was made of blood. The TCR comes from a woman in her thirties with Graves' hyperthyroidism. The V call is TRBV20-1, the J call TRBJ2-1, with D tentatively TRBD2 (5 bases). The CDR3 nucleotides read TGCAGTGCCCAAGCGGACCCTGCGAGAACTGCCTACAATGAGCAGTTCTTC. It codes for CSAQADPARTAYNEQFF.